Following are 18 T cell receptor beta chains from one sample sequenced in a study of blood T cell repertoires in COVID-19 (dated by TCRdb to the early 2020s). The library was built by means of the immunoSEQ multiplex PCR assay. The table comes from immuneACCESS by way of TCRdb, which keeps in-frame sequences with V and J called. Part of the clones is missing from these tables; in studies checked, under half for an unresolved V gene and the rest for unknown reasons. The sample contains under 250,000 clones, 80% to 90% of them found a single time. The leading ten clones occupy roughly 8.7% of the sample. Sequenced material: peripheral blood. These receptors all stem from a man in his forties with active or convalescent COVID-19.

This chain joins TRBV7-9 and TRBJ2-1, with D possibly matching TRBD2 (6 bases). The ends were cut back, 3 bases at V and 4 bases at J, with 13 bases in the middle. The CDR3 covers 15 residues. Per germline, CDR1 SEHNR and CDR2 FQNEAQ (reference sequence). Written as DNA, the CDR3 is TGTGCCAGCAGCTTGTCCCGGGACTTGTACAATGAGCAGTTCTTC. Translated, it gives CASSLSRDLYNEQFF.

The chain has TRBV7-9 and TRBJ2-6, with TRBD1 matching over 7 bases. The CDR3 runs 18 residues. Germline V gene lookup returns CDR1 SEHNR and CDR2 FQNEAQ (reference sequence). V was pared by 5 bases and J by 0 bases, with 10 bases of the junction left unmatched. CDR3 sequence (DNA): TGTGCCAGCAGCCCCATGGGACAGACGAGCTCTGGGGCCAACGTCCTGACTTTC. Its translation is CASSPMGQTSSGANVLTF.

This chain joins TRBV28 and TRBJ1-6; D is unresolved. Germline assignment: CDR1 MDHEN and CDR2 SYDVKM. CDR3 size: 16 residues. The V and J ends lost 1 base and 5 bases respectively, with 12 bases between them. The CDR3 is CASSLSGSGNNSPLHF. The CDR3 DNA follows: TGTGCCAGCAGTTTATCCGGATCGGGTAATAATTCACCCCTCCACTTT.

The chain joins TRBV28 to TRBJ2-7, with D unclear. This CDR3 has 14 amino acids. V dropped 3 bases and J dropped 3 bases, with 12 bases sitting between them. Germline loops: CDR1 MDHEN, CDR2 SYDVKM. CDR3 bases: TGTGCCAGCAGTTTGCCCGGCAGGCTCTACGAGCAGTACTTC. Its translation: CASSLPGRLYEQYF.

V gene TRBV3-1 (or the pseudogene TRBV3-2) combines with J gene TRBJ1-2, with unresolved D. Germline CDR1 is LGHDT and CDR2 is YNNKEL (reference sequence). The CDR3 runs 15 residues. Trimming cost V 0 bases and J 4 bases, with 12 bases left between them. For the CDR3, the DNA is TGTGCCAGCAGCCAAGAGGCAGTCCCGTCCTATGGCTACACCTTC. It yields the protein CASSQEAVPSYGYTF.

The V call is TRBV7-9, the J call TRBJ2-7; TRBD2 might be the D (6 bases). This CDR3 comprises 14 residues. V lost 6 bases to trimming and J lost 1 base, with 13 bases between them. Germline V gene sequence: CDR1 SEHNR, CDR2 FQNEAQ (reference sequence). CDR3 sequence: CASRSGPGSYEQYF. Here the CDR3 DNA reads TGTGCCAGCAGGAGCGGGCCAGGGTCCTACGAGCAGTACTTC.

The chain uses TRBV6-5 and TRBJ1-6, with a weak D call TRBD1 (6 bases). Germline V gene lookup returns CDR1 MNHEY and CDR2 SVGAGI. The CDR3 loop spans 15 amino acids. Trimming took off 7 bases at V and 6 bases at J, with 16 bases between the two ends. The DNA for the CDR3 is TGTGCCAGCAACACGGACAGTCTTCGTAATTCACCCCTCCACTTT. This encodes CASNTDSLRNSPLHF.

J is TRBJ2-7 and V is TRBV6-5; tentative D call: TRBD1 (6 bases). The CDR3 loop spans 16 amino acids. The V end was cut by 0 bases, the J end by 2 bases, with 14 bases between. The germline gives CDR1 MNHEY, CDR2 SVGAGI. CDR3 nucleotides: TGTGCCAGCAGTTACTCCGCGACAGGTCAGACCTACGAGCAGTACTTC. This translates into CASSYSATGQTYEQYF.

V is TRBV27 and J is TRBJ2-1, with 13 bases fitting TRBD2. The CDR3 contains 16 residues. Trimming removed 1 base from V and 10 bases from J; junction bases left unmatched: 7. CDR1 is MNHEY and CDR2 is SMNVEV in the germline V gene (reference sequence). The CDR3 loop reads CASSLWTSGGFGEQFF. Written as DNA, the CDR3 is TGTGCCAGCAGTTTATGGACTAGCGGGGGCTTCGGCGAGCAGTTCTTC.

The V call is TRBV6-5, the J call TRBJ1-2, with 8 positions matching TRBD1. The germline gives CDR1 MNHEY, CDR2 SVGAGI. The J segment lost 8 bases and the V segment lost 6 bases, leaving 11 bases of the junction unmatched. The length of the CDR3 is 14 residues. The CDR3 region has the DNA TGTGCCAGCAGGGAGACAGGGGAATCGGACGGCTACACCTTC. Encoded protein: CASRETGESDGYTF.

The chain joins TRBV30 to TRBJ1-3, with D possibly TRBD1 on 5 matching bases. The CDR3 consists of 12 residues. Germline CDR1 GTSNPN, CDR2 SVGIG (reference sequence). The V and J ends lost 5 bases and 2 bases respectively, with 7 bases between them. The CDR3 sequence is CAWAGAGNTIYF. The CDR3 region has the DNA TGTGCCTGGGCGGGGGCTGGAAACACCATATATTTT.

The chain links TRBV5-6 to TRBJ1-1; D is perhaps TRBD1 (5 bases). CDR3 size: 14 residues. CDR1 SGHDT and CDR2 YYEEEE come from the germline V gene. The V end lost 0 bases, the J end lost 1 base, and 7 bases lay between the germline ends. In nucleotides, the CDR3 is TGTGCCAGCAGCTTGGGACAGAAGAACACTGAAGCTTTCTTT. It specifies CASSLGQKNTEAFF.

This clone was seen a single time. This rearrangement joins TRBV24-1 to TRBJ2-7; TRBD1 might be the D (5 bases). V was pared by 4 bases and J by 2 bases, with 8 bases between. The germline V gene has CDR1 KGHDR and CDR2 SFDVKD. The CDR3 runs to 13 residues. The CDR3 DNA reads TGTGCCACCAGTGACCCGACAGCCTACGAGCAGTACTTC. Translated: CATSDPTAYEQYF.

This clone was seen only a few times. V is TRBV19 and J is TRBJ1-4; D call uncertain. Germline loops: CDR1 LNHDA, CDR2 SQIVND (reference sequence). The ends were cut back, 4 bases at V and 5 bases at J, with 14 bases in the middle. The CDR3 sequence is 15 residues long. The CDR3 spells CASSTPGASNEKLFF. The CDR3 DNA is TGTGCCAGTAGTACCCCGGGAGCCTCCAATGAAAAACTGTTTTTT.

The chain employs TRBV19 and TRBJ1-6; 7 bases agree with TRBD1. This CDR3 has 14 residues. V lost 3 bases to trimming and J lost 7 bases; unmatched junction nucleotides: 3. Germline CDR1 is LNHDA and CDR2 is SQIVND (reference sequence). In DNA, the CDR3 is TGTGCCAGTAGTATCGGGACAGTAAATTCACCCCTCCACTTT. The encoded protein is CASSIGTVNSPLHF. Full variable domain (rest looked up from reference TRBV19 and TRBJ1-6): DGGITQSPKYLFRKEGQNVTLSCEQNLNHDAMYWYRQDPGQGLRLIYYSQIVNDFQKGDIAEGYSVSREKKESFPLTVTSAQKNPTAFYLCASSIGTVNSPLHFGNGTRLTVT.

The rearrangement links TRBV6-5 to TRBJ1-3; 11 positions agree with TRBD1. J lost 6 bases, V lost 6 bases, and 7 bases had no gene match. Looked up from germline, CDR1 is MNHEY and CDR2 is SVGAGI. CDR3 length: 15 residues. CDR3 amino acids: CASSQGQGEANTIYF. CDR3 DNA sequence: TGTGCCAGCAGCCAGGGACAGGGGGAGGCAAACACCATATATTTT.

This clone was seen only once. The chain combines TRBV29-1 with TRBJ2-3, with D tentatively TRBD1 (6 bases). Per the germline V gene, CDR1 is SQVTM and CDR2 is ANQGSEA. Trimming shortened V by 6 bases and J by 2 bases, and 21 bases separated the two germline ends. The CDR3 spans 16 residues. DNA of the CDR3: TGCAGCGTACCAAACCCCGGGACATTGCACACAGATACGCAGTATTTT. Translating it yields CSVPNPGTLHTDTQYF.

This clone was found once. This rearrangement joins TRBV28 to TRBJ1-2, with D unclear. The CDR3 loop spans 16 amino acids. Germline V gene sequence: CDR1 MDHEN, CDR2 SYDVKM. V shed 3 bases and J shed 0 bases, with 14 bases lying between them. The CDR3 sequence: CASSFQWGGANYGYTF. The CDR3 DNA reads TGTGCCAGCAGTTTTCAGTGGGGAGGAGCTAACTATGGCTACACCTTC.